Sequencing of this T cell receptor (beta chain) was carried out in a study of T cell repertoires in cytomegalovirus infection. About the research overall: Through public TCR beta signatures, both CMV infection and matching HLA type were indicated.

In its sample, this clonotype was seen a few times. The antigen is undetermined. MiXCR, run by TCRdb on the reads, gives a single entry per CDR3 protein. The table includes more than 500,000 distinct CDR3 sequences, 16% detected once. The ends were cut back, 2 bases at V and 2 bases at J, with 13 bases in the middle. The CDR3 has 15 residues. From germline, CDR1 is MNHEY and CDR2 SMNVEV (reference sequence). Study observations and caveats: CMV-specific HLA-C-restricted TCR beta clonotypes dominated the ex vivo response. Summed frequency of public TCR beta families distinguished CMV carriers with the relevant HLA.

Material: CD8+ T cells from PBMCs. The sequence derives from a human donor in good health (CMV status not recorded). Some clones in this sample may be carry-over from other donors' samples. The V gene is TRBV27, the J gene TRBJ2-7; possibly TRBD2 for D (6 bases). For the CDR3, the DNA is TGTGCCAGCAGTTTAGGAGGGCCTAGGGCCTACGAGCAGTACTTC. Translation gives CASSLGGPRAYEQYF.